This entry lists 2 T cell receptor beta chains sequenced from one sample in a study of CD8 T cells in ankylosing spondylitis. Whole-study findings and limits: A TCR beta motif of several highly homologous variants appeared characteristic of ankylosing spondylitis blood.

MiXCR, applied by TCRdb to the 5' RACE reads, yields one record per CDR3 protein. This sample carries fewer than 550,000 distinct CDR3 sequences, about 5.4% of them seen once, and the ten largest clones take approximately 3.5%. The antigens of these receptors remain unknown. The specimen was blood, either unsorted or a sorted T cell fraction (not recorded which). The origin of the receptors is a male donor with ankylosing spondylitis.

At least ten counts were recorded for this clonotype. The chain is built from TRBV2 and TRBJ2-5, with D possibly being TRBD2 (5 bases). Germline values: CDR1 SNHLY, CDR2 FYNNEI. V gave up 6 bases and J gave up 4 bases, with 6 bases separating them. The CDR3 consists of 11 residues. CDR3 protein: CASRSGETQYF. CDR3 coding DNA: TGTGCCAGCAGGAGCGGAGAGACCCAGTACTTC.

This clonotype was picked up many times. The chain has TRBV5-1 and TRBJ2-7, with 8 bases lining up with TRBD2. CDR1 and CDR2 from the germline V gene are SGHRS and YFSETQ. This CDR3 is built from 16 residues. With 0 bases clipped from V and 0 bases from J, the junction kept 5 bases outside the gene matches. CDR3 residues: CASSLASGGSSYEQYF. As DNA, the CDR3 is TGCGCCAGCAGCTTGGCCAGCGGGGGTAGCTCCTACGAGCAGTACTTC.